This T cell receptor beta chain originates from a study of graft-versus-host responses after intestinal transplantation. Only in-frame clones appear in the TCRdb table, and some are missing; sequencing was by immunoSEQ multiplex PCR. Found here are 4,500 or so clones, about 29% of them singletons; the top ten hold around 8.3%. The CDR3 runs 18 residues. Germline CDR1 reads KGHSH; CDR2 reads LQKENI. The J segment lost 1 base and the V segment lost 1 base, leaving 10 bases of the junction unmatched. Responders (200,000, CFSE-labeled) were co-plated with 200,000 irradiated, violet-dye-labeled stimulators.

The gene calls are TRBV18 and TRBJ2-1; 7 bases line up with TRBD2. Source: alloreactive CD4+ T cells from a mixed lymphocyte reaction culture, taken before transplantation. Documented subset: CFSE-low proliferating T cells sorted from roughly six-day pre-transplant mixed lymphocyte reaction (GvH or HvG direction). The TCR sequence derives from a human patient who was an organ donor for intestinal transplantation. In DNA, the CDR3 is TGTGCCAGCTCACCACAGGGTTGGTCTAGCGGTTCCTACAATGAGCAGTTCTTC. Amino acid sequence: CASSPQGWSSGSYNEQFF.